The clone carrying this TCR beta chain was counted only a few times. What it binds is unknown. The ends were cut back, 3 bases at V and 3 bases at J, with 8 bases in the middle. Germline assignment: CDR1 MDHEN and CDR2 SYDVKM. The CDR3 has 13 residues. The sample comes from a study of T cell responses to AZD1222 COVID-19 vaccine. Study summary: Second-dose intervals near 4 or 12 weeks were combined. Findings and limits, study-wide: Spike-specific TCR depth and breadth grew after two AZD1222 doses. In the spike-specific TCR repertoire, nearly half reportedly target unmutated variant regions. Vaccine-associated CD4 TCRs ranged over spike, dominating at 160-218 and 743-854.

Profiling relied on immunoSEQ multiplex PCR, and the TCRdb table lists in-frame clones only, not all of them. In the table there are 90,000 to 150,000 clones, 70% to 90% of which are singletons. This rearrangement joins TRBV28 to TRBJ1-2, with no clear D. Sequences were derived from peripheral blood, sampled on day 0 of AZD1222 vaccination. This TCR was recovered from an adult in good health. The DNA for the CDR3 is TGTGCCAGCAGTTTCGGCAGGTACTATGGCTACACCTTC. Translated, it gives CASSFGRYYGYTF.